This T cell receptor beta chain was sequenced during a study of naive and memory T cell subsets. Ligated cDNA underwent four rounds of PCR with nested alpha and beta constant region primers and SP2. Each CDR3 protein is one row after TCRdb ran MiXCR on the 5' RACE reads. The sample consists of tens of thousands of distinct CDR3 sequences, 6% to 8.5% of them appearing once. An oligonucleotide containing a UMI was ligated to the 3' end of TCR cDNA. Whole blood, roughly 2.5 ml, came from adult healthy volunteers. The clonotype was recovered from a female donor in good health.

Here the CDR3 DNA reads TGTGCCAGCAGGGGGGGGCTAGCGGGGCAAGAGACCCAGTACTTC. This codes for CASRGGLAGQETQYF. The chain combines TRBV2 with TRBJ2-5, with 9 positions matching TRBD2. Unmatched junction bases numbered 7, after V lost 6 bases and J lost 2 bases. The CDR3 extends over 15 amino acids. Germline V gives CDR1 SNHLY, CDR2 FYNNEI.